This T cell receptor (beta chain) was sequenced in a study of regulatory T cells in long-lasting Graves disease. Broader study findings: TRBV28, TRBJ1-2 and TRBJ2-5 were favored in persistent disease.

CDR3 size: 17 residues. Germline V lookup: CDR1 LNHNV, CDR2 YYDKDF (reference sequence). Trimming removed 3 bases from V and 6 bases from J; junction bases left unmatched: 13. This clonotype was picked up many times. Its matching antigen is unknown. For TCR beta, libraries came from iRepertoire HTBI primers and Arm-PCR of CDR3 regions. TCRdb ran MiXCR on the multiplex PCR reads and lists one entry per CDR3 protein. Of some 460,000 distinct CDR3 sequences detected, 15% to 20% appear once; the ten largest clones hold more than 10%. Time point: newly diagnosed GD, antithyroid drugs for less than 3 months. Researchers made the TCR library from RNA that was extracted from PBMCs. This sample was also put to use in a study of T cells in Graves' hyperthyroidism and ophthalmopathy. From that second work: Graves' hyperthyroidism is called stable when ophthalmopathy does not progress within 18 months.

This chain links TRBV15 with TRBJ1-5, with 8 positions matching TRBD1. The source was peripheral blood mononuclear cells (PBMCs), collected at new diagnosis, from a patient treated with antithyroid drugs. The source of this sequence is a man aged 35-49 years with Graves disease. CDR3 region: CATSSPWTGIVLQPQHF. The CDR3 nucleotides are TGTGCCACCAGCAGCCCCTGGACAGGGATTGTTCTTCAGCCCCAGCATTTT.